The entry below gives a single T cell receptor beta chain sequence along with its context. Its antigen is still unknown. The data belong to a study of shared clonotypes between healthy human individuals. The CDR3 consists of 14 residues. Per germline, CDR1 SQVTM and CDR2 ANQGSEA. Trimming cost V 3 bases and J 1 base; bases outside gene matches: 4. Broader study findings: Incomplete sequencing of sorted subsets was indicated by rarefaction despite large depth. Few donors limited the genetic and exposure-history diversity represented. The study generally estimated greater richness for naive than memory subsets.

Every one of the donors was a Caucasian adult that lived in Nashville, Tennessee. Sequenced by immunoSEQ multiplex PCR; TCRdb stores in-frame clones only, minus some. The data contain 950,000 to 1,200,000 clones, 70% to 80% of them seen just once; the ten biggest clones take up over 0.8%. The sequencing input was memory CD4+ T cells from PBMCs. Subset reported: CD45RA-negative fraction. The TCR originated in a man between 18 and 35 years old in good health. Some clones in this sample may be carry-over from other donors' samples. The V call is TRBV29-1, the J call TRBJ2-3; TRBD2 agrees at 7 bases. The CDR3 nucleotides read TGCAGCGTTGAGACGCTAGCGGGCACAGATACGCAGTATTTT. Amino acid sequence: CSVETLAGTDTQYF.